The clone carrying this T cell receptor beta chain was observed a handful of times. Antigen: not known. The CDR3 is made up of 14 amino acids. Losses at the gene ends were 2 bases for V and 4 bases for J; bases not matched to a gene: 2. Germline V gives CDR1 SGHTA, CDR2 FQGTGA. The data originate from a study of cytomegalovirus exposure and HLA in healthy donors. Use of 60 Vbeta and 13 Jbeta primers characterized the PCR. Profiled with immunoSEQ multiplex PCR; TCRdb holds only in-frame clones, not every one. The profile covers some 150,000 clones, with 60% to 80% appearing a single time and approximately 0.66% taken by the ten largest. Points from the study as a whole: Relative to equally common others, HLA-associated TCR beta chains showed greater clonal expansion in a later analysis. There were some V segments, including TRBV6-2 and TRBV6-3, excluded as indistinguishable.

The sequenced material came from PBMCs. This clonotype was sampled from a male donor in good health and CMV-seronegative. This rearrangement joins TRBV7-3 to TRBJ2-3, with TRBD2 matching 8 bases. CDR3 residues: CASSLGGLADTQYF. The CDR3 DNA reads as TGTGCCAGCAGCTTAGGGGGACTAGCAGATACGCAGTATTTT.